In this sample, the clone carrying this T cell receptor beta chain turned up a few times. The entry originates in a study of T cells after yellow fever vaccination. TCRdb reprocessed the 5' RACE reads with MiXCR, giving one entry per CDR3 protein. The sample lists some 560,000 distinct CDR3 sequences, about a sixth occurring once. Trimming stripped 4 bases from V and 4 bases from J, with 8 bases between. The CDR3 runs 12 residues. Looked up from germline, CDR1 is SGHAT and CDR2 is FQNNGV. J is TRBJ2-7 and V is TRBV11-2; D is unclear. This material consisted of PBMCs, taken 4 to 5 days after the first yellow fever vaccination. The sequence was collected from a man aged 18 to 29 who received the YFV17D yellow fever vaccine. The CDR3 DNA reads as TGTGCCAGCAGCTCGTACCCTTACGAGCAGTACTTC. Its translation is CASSSYPYEQYF.